The subject of this entry is one T cell receptor (beta chain). Produced via immunoSEQ multiplex PCR; TCRdb's table is partial and in-frame only. Here the sample spans more than 2,000,000 clones, around nine tenths being singletons. This entry comes from a study of shared clonotypes between healthy human individuals. From germline, CDR1 is SGHRS and CDR2 YFSETQ. This CDR3 is 23 amino acids long. Trimming removed 0 bases from V and 0 bases from J; junction bases left unmatched: 18. This clonotype originated in a man aged 18 to 30 in good health. The chain recombines TRBV5-1 with TRBJ2-3; 14 bases map to TRBD2. The sequenced material came from naive CD4+ T cells sorted from blood. Subset defined: CD45RA+ positively selected. As DNA, the CDR3 is TGCGCCAGCAGCTTGGCCGGGTTGCTCCTGGGACTAGCGGGAGTCGGGAGCACAGATACGCAGTATTTT. It yields the protein CASSLAGLLLGLAGVGSTDTQYF.